The clone carrying this T cell receptor beta chain was seen at least ten times. Trimming removed 3 bases from V and 8 bases from J, with 12 bases in between. There are 13 residues in the CDR3. After template switching added a universal primer site, the resulting cDNA carried unique molecular identifiers. TCRdb re-derived calls from the 5' RACE reads in MiXCR, one entry per CDR3 protein. Of just under 650,000 distinct CDR3 sequences in the sample, around 7.5% were seen once. The sample belongs to a study of identical twins. Everyone who donated was a healthy Caucasian. These records were also assigned to another study, of yellow fever vaccine responses in identical twins. According to that study: On the reported evidence, twins' vaccine T cell responses seemed partly convergent and partly personalized.

V and J are TRBV12-3 or TRBV12-4 and TRBJ2-3, with unresolved D. The receptor was derived from a woman in her late teens or twenties in good health. Sequenced input: PBMCs. The CDR3 DNA reads TGTGCCAGCAGTTTTTCCAGTTCTGGTACGCAGTATTTT. Protein product: CASSFSSSGTQYF.